This TCR beta chain was identified during a study of blood T cells in healthy people across ages. Study overall: Every two T cells gave about one barcoded beta molecule via template switching. Study-wide points: TCR beta diversity tracked closely with naive T cell percentage. Comparison with aged donors showed that long-lived donors had more naive CD4+ cells and higher diversity.

On this clonotype itself: Its cognate antigen is unknown.

It was with a sample-barcoded 5' primer and a J-beta primer mix that a second PCR of about 6 to 11 cycles was run. A single record per CDR3 protein comes from TCRdb applying MiXCR to the 5' RACE reads. The sample carries around 790,000 distinct CDR3 sequences, under 45% recorded once. There were healthy Caucasian individuals from Russia, aged about 6 to 95, serving as donors. CDR3 length equals 14 residues. The germline V gene has CDR1 ENHRY and CDR2 SYGVKD. V was cut by 10 bases and J by 6 bases, with 22 bases left in between. This chain links TRBV10-3 with TRBJ2-7, with TRBD1 as a possible D gene (7 bases). The receptor's source is a man in his sixties in good health. The sequencing input was blood. The CDR3 sequence: CATFRGAQGGEQYF. Written as DNA, the CDR3 is TGTGCCACCTTCAGGGGGGCCCAAGGGGGCGAGCAGTACTTC.